This TCR beta chain was identified in a study of blood T cell repertoires in COVID-19 (dated by TCRdb to between 2020 and 2021). Background on the whole study: The collaborator samples originated in the United States, Italy and Spain and spanned the acute and convalescent phases of COVID-19. The material from the prospective study consisted of cDNA or gDNA derived from T cells, B-cell-depleted T cells, or PBMCs. The dataset comprised deeply sampled blood TCRbeta repertoires from subjects exposed to, actively infected with, or recovered from COVID-19. The repertoires were released in a freely available public database meant as a resource for research on the immune response to SARS-CoV-2. Samples were obtained from the ongoing ImmuneRACE study (first 160 participants) and from 1,254 subjects provided by 6 global collaborators. A de-identified subject ID, COVID-19 status, age in years and sex were almost always included in the sample metadata. Where HLA class I and class II types were available, the types were taken from metadata supplied by the sample provider, not from assay-based typing.

The investigation overall reported the following: How much clinical and demographic metadata was included differed by source and by participant, and the metadata was provided uncurated.

Of note for this clone: The target of this receptor is not known. Nothing much larger sits one base from this clone, and base qualities are not available.

CDR1 and CDR2 were assigned from the germline V gene as MNHEY and SVGAGI. Taken from cysteine to phenylalanine, the CDR3 has 16 residues. Solely the CDR3 DNA is kept, with 48 bases framed from the first base. Cut back by 0 bases and 6 bases, the V and J ends lie 14 bases apart. TCRbeta CDR3 regions were amplified from genomic DNA by means of the immunoSEQ Assay, a bias-controlled multiplex PCR. The paper's processing steps were these. The number of nucleated cells in each sample was estimated from the amplification of reference gene primers within the assay. To quantify the absolute abundance of each unique TCRbeta CDR3 rearrangement, sequence reads were collapsed and filtered. Productive Simpson clonality was computed per sample as the square root of Simpson's diversity index over productive rearrangements. TCRdb limited this immuneACCESS table to in-frame rearrangements with V and J called. A share of clones is missing; checked studies link under half to unresolved V genes, and the rest is unexplained. Clone size and V and J calls were adopted from that table, with D and trimming inferred from the DNA. Present in this sample are 200,000 to 250,000 clones, approximately 80% of which were seen just once. The top ten hold about 5.1% of the sample.

Samples from volunteer blood donors who had recovered from COVID-19 were contributed by a second Seattle source. Each collaborating institution followed its own protocols to collect whole blood in K2EDTA tubes. Collaborator samples were shipped for TCRbeta analysis as frozen whole blood, isolated PBMCs, or DNA extracted from either sample type. The sample was peripheral blood. This chain is built from TRBV6-5 and TRBJ2-2; TRBD2 is a weak D gene call, 5 bases matching. The sequence derives from an older woman who had recovered from COVID-19. The DNA is TGTGCCAGCAGTTACTCGTTCGGGGAGTTCGCCGGGGAGCTGTTTTTT. Translation gives CASSYSFGEFAGELFF.